This T cell receptor beta chain came from a study of memory CD4+ T cells and cytomegalovirus serostatus. Study in general: This sample comes from healthy Belgian adults, roughly 9 CMV seropositive, 24 seronegative.

Profiling relied on immunoSEQ multiplex PCR, and the TCRdb table lists in-frame clones only, not all of them. The profile shows 35,000 to 50,000 clones, 75% to 85% of them singletons. Germline V gene data show CDR1 as SGHRS and CDR2 as YFSETQ. The CDR3 runs to 15 residues. V lost 0 bases to trimming and J lost 1 base, with 10 bases between them. Single viable CD3+CD4+CD8-CD45RO+ cells were sorted as the memory CD4+ T cells. J is TRBJ2-5 and V is TRBV5-1, with D possibly called TRBD1 or TRBD2 (5 bases each). The TCR originated in an adult in good health and CMV-seronegative. Sequenced input: memory CD4+ T cells from blood. This chain's CDR3 is CASSLGVGTQETQYF. For the CDR3, the DNA is TGCGCCAGCAGCTTGGGGGTGGGGACCCAAGAGACCCAGTACTTC.